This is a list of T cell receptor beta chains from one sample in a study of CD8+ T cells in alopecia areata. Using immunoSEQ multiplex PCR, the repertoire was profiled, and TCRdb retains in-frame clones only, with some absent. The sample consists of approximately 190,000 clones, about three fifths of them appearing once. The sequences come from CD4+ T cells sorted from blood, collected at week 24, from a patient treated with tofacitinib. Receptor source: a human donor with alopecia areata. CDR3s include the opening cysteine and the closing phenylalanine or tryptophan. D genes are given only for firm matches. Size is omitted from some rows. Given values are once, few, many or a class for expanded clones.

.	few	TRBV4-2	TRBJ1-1	TGTGCCAGCAGCCCTAGCGCACAGGTCATGAACACTGAAGCTTTCTTT	CASSPSAQVMNTEAFF
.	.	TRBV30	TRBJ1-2	TGTGCCTGGATGGGGGGGCCGGGAGGCTACACCTTC	CAWMGGPGGYTF
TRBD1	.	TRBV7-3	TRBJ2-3	TGTGCCAGCAGCTTAACAGGGGGCATAAATACGCAGTATTTT	CASSLTGGINTQYF
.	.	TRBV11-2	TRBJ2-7	TGTGCCAGCAGCCCCCCCACTAGTCATCGAGCCTACGAGCAGTACTTC	CASSPPTSHRAYEQYF
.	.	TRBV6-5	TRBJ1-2	TGTGCCAGCAGTTATGTCGCAGGGGCTGGCTACACCTTC	CASSYVAGAGYTF
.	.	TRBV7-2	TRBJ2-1	TGTGCCAGCAGCTTATATGTTGGAGGGTTGTATGAGCAGTTCTTC	CASSLYVGGLYEQFF
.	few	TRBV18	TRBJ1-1	TGTGCCAGCTCACCACAGGTGAACACTGAAGCTTTCTTT	CASSPQVNTEAFF
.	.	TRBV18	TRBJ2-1	TGTGCCAGCTCACCGGACATGAGCTCCTACAATGAGCAGTTCTTC	CASSPDMSSYNEQFF
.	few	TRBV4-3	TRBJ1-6	TGCGCCAGCAACCGGGACACAAGCTCCTATAATTCACCCCTCCACTTT	CASNRDTSSYNSPLHF
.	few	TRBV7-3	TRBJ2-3	TGTGCCAGCAGCTTAGACAGGTTAGATACGCAGTATTTT	CASSLDRLDTQYF
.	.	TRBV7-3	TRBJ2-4	TGTGCCAGCAGCCTCCAAGGACAGGGAGGGGACATTCAGTACTTC	CASSLQGQGGDIQYF
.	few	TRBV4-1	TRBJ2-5	TGCGCCAGCAGCCTGTGGGGGAATGAAGAGACCCAGTACTTC	CASSLWGNEETQYF
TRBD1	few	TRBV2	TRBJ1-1	TGTGCCAGCAGTGAAAGCGGACAGGTGAACACTGAAGCTTTCTTT	CASSESGQVNTEAFF
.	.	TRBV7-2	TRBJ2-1	TGTGCCAGCAGCCCCGACAGACACAATGAGCAGTTCTTC	CASSPDRHNEQFF
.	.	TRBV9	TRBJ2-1	TGTGCCAGCAGCGTAGCCCCTCTAGCTGGTGAGCAGTTCTTC	CASSVAPLAGEQFF
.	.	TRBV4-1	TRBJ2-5	TGCGCCAGCAGCCCTCTAGAACTACAAGAGACCCAGTACTTC	CASSPLELQETQYF
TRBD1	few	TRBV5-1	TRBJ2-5	TGCGCCAGCAGCCCACAGGGGGAGGAGACCCAGTACTTC	CASSPQGEETQYF
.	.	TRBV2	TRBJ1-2	TGTGCCAGCAGTGAAGAACAGGGAGAGGGCTACACCTTC	CASSEEQGEGYTF
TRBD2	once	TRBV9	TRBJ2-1	TGTGCCAGCAGCGGACGCGGGAGTGTCGATGAGCAGTTCTTC	CASSGRGSVDEQFF
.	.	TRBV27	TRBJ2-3	TGTGCCAGCAGTTTATTCGGACAAACCACAGATACGCAGTATTTT	CASSLFGQTTDTQYF
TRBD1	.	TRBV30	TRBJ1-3	TGTGCCTGGAGCCGGACAGGCTCTGGAAACACCATATATTTT	CAWSRTGSGNTIYF
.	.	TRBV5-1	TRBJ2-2	TGCGCCAGCAGAGGCGGACCGAACACCGGGGAGCTGTTTTTT	CASRGGPNTGELFF
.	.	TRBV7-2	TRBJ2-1	TGTGCCAGCAGCTTAGTAGGAGAGTACAATGAGCAGTTCTTC	CASSLVGEYNEQFF
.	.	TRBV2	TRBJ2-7	TGTGCCAGCAGCGTACGCTACGAGCAGTACTTC	CASSVRYEQYF
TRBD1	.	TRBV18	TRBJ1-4	TGTGCCAGCTCACGATTTAGGCCGGACAGGGGTGATGAAAAACTGTTTTTT	CASSRFRPDRGDEKLFF
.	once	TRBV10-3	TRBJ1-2	TGTGCCATCCGTCGTGGGGGCTATGGCTACACCTTC	CAIRRGGYGYTF
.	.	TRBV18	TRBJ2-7	TGTGCCAGCTCACCGACTAGTACAAACGAGCAGTACTTC	CASSPTSTNEQYF
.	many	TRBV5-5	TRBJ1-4	TGTGCCAGCAGCTTTACACAGGCAACTAATGAAAAACTGTTTTTT	CASSFTQATNEKLFF
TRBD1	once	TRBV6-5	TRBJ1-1	TGTGCCAGCTCCCGGGACAGGGCGAACACTGAAGCTTTCTTT	CASSRDRANTEAFF
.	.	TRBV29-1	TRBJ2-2	TGCAGCGTTGGAAGAACAGGTGGCACCGGGGAGCTGTTTTTT	CSVGRTGGTGELFF
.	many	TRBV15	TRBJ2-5	TGTGCCACCAGCAGAGTTGTGGCCATGGAGACCCAGTACTTC	CATSRVVAMETQYF
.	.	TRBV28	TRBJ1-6	TGTGCCAGCAGTTTCGAGCGTTCACCCCTCCACTTT	CASSFERSPLHF
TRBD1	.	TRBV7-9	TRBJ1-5	TGTGCCAGCAGCCCAGGACAGGGGGCGTCAAGCAATCAGCCCCAGCATTTT	CASSPGQGASSNQPQHF
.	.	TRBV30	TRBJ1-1	TGTGCCTGGAGGACTAAGGGGAGCCCGAACACTGAAGCTTTCTTT	CAWRTKGSPNTEAFF
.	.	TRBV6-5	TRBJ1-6	TGTGCCAGCAGTTATAGGAGGGGGGAGTCACCCCTCCACTTT	CASSYRRGESPLHF
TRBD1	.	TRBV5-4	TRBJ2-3	TGTGCCAGCAGCCCGGGACAGGGGACAGATACGCAGTATTTT	CASSPGQGTDTQYF
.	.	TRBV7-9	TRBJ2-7	TGTGCCAGCAGCTTAGAGCGTAATAGCTACGAGCAGTACTTC	CASSLERNSYEQYF
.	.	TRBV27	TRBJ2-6	TGTGCCAGCGCGAACTCTGGGGCCAACGTCCTGACTTTC	CASANSGANVLTF
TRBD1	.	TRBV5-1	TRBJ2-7	TGCGCCAGCAGCTTGTCCGGGACAGGGGCCCCCTACGAGCAGTACTTC	CASSLSGTGAPYEQYF
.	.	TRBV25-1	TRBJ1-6	TGTGCCAGCAAGAAAGGTCATGCCTCACCCCTCCACTTT	CASKKGHASPLHF
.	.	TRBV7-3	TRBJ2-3	TGTGCCAGCAGGAGTGAAGGGACAGATACGCAGTATTTT	CASRSEGTDTQYF
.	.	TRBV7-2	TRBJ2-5	TGTGCCAGCAGCTTAATTTACCAAGAGACCCAGTACTTC	CASSLIYQETQYF
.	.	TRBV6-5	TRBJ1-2	TGTGCCAGCAGTTACTACCGGGAAGCGGCGAGTGGCTACACCTTC	CASSYYREAASGYTF
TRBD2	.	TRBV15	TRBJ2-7	TGTGCCACCAGCAGAGAAGCGGGGACCTACGAGCAGTACTTC	CATSREAGTYEQYF
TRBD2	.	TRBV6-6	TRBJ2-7	TGTGCCAGCAGCTCGGGGGGGATCTACGAGCAGTACTTC	CASSSGGIYEQYF
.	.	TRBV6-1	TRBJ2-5	TGTGCCAGCGAGGGCCAGTCGTACCAAGAGACCCAGTACTTC	CASEGQSYQETQYF
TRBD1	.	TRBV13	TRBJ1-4	TGTGCCAGCAGCTCTGACAGGGGGCGGGTTGAAAAACTGTTTTTT	CASSSDRGRVEKLFF